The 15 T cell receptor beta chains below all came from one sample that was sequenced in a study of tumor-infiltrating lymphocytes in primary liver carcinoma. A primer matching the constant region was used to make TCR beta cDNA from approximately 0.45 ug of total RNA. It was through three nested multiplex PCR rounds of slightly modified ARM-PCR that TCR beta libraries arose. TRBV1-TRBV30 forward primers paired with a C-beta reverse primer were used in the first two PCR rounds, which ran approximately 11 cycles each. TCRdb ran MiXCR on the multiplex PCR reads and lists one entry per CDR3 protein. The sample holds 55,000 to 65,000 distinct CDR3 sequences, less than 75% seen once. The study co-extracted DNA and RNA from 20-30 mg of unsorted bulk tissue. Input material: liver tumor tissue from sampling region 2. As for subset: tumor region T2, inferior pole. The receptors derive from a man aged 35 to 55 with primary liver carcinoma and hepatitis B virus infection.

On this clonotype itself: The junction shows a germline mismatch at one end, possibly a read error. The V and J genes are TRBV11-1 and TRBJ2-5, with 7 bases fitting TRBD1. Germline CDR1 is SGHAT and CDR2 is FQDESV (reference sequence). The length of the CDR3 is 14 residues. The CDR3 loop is CVSCGQVEMETQYF. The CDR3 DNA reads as TGTGTCAGCTGTGGACAGGTGGAGATGGAGACCCAGTACTTC.

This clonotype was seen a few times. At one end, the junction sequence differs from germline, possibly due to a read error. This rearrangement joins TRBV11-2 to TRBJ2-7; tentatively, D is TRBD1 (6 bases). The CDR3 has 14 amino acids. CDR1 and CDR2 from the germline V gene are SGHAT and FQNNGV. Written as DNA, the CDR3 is TGTGTCAGCAGCTTAGGTCCTACAGGGCATGAGCAGTACTTC. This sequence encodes CVSSLGPTGHEQYF.

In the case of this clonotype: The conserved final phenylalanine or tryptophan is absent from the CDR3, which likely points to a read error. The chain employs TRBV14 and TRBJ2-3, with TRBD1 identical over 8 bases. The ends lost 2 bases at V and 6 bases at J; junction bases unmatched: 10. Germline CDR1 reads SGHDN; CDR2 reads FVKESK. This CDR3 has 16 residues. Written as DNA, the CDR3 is TGTGCCAGCAGCCAACGACAGGGGAGAGGGACGGATACGCAGTATTCT. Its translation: CASSQRQGRGTDTQYS.

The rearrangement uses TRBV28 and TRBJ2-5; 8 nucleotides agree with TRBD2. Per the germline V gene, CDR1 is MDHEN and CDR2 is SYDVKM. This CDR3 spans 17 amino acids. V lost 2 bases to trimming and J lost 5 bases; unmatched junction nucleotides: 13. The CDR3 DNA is TGTGCCAGCAGTTTACTTGTCTGTAGCGGGATGGTTGAGACCCAGTACTTC. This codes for CASSLLVCSGMVETQYF.

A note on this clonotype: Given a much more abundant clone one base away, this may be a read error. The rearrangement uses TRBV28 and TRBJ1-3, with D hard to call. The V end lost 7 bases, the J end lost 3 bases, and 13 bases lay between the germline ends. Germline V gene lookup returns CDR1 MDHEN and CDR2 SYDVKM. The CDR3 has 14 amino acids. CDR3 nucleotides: TGTGCCAGCACCTTAAGAGGAGGTGGAAACACCATATATTTT. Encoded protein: CASTLRGGGNTIYF.

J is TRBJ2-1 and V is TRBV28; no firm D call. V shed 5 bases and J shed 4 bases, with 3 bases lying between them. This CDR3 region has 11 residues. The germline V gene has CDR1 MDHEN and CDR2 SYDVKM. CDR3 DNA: TGTGCCAGCAGTGGGTACAATGAGCAGTTCTTC. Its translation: CASSGYNEQFF.

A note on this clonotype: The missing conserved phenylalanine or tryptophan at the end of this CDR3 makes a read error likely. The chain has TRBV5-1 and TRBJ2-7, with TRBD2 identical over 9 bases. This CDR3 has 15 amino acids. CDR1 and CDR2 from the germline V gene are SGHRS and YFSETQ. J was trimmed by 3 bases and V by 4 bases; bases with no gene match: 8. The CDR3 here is CASSISGSPNYEQYL. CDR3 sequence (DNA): TGCGCCAGCAGCATTAGCGGGAGCCCCAACTACGAGCAGTACTTA.

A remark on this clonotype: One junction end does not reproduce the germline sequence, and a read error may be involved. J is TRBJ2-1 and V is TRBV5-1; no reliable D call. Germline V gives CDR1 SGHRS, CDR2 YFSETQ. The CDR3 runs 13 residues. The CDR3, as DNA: TGCGCCATCAGCTTGATGACATTCAATGAGCAGTTCTTC. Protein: CAISLMTFNEQFF.

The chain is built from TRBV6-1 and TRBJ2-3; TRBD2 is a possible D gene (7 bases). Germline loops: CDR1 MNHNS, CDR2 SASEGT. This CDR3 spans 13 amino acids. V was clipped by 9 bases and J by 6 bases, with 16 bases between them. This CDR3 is CARNKGGMDTQYF. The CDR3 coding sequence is TGTGCCAGGAACAAGGGGGGGATGGATACGCAGTATTTT.

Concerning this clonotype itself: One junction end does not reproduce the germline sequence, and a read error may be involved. The CDR3 DNA is TGCGCCAGGAGCCAGGCCATTGCCCTAGCAGGAGTCACCGATACGCAGTATTTT. Residues: CARSQAIALAGVTDTQYF. This chain connects TRBV4-1 to TRBJ2-3, with D possibly matching TRBD2 (5 bases). CDR3 size: 18 residues. Per germline, CDR1 MGHRA and CDR2 YSYEKL.

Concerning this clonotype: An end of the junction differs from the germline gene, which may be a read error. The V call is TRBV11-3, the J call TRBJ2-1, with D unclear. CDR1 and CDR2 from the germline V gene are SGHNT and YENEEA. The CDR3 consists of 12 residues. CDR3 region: CASSLNANEQIF. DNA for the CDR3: TGTGCTAGCAGCTTAAATGCCAATGAGCAGATCTTC. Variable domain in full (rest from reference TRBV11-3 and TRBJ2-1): EAGVVQSPRYKIIEKKQPVAFWCNPISGHNTLYWYLQNLGQGPELLIRYENEEAVDDSQLPKDRFSAERLKGVDSTLKIQPAELGDSAVYLCASSLNANEQIFGPGTRLTVL.

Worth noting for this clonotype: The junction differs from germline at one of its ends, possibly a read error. The CDR3 region has the DNA TGTGCCAGCAGTTTTCCCGGGACTAGTGGGACCAAAAGCATTCAGTACTTC. Translation: CASSFPGTSGTKSIQYF. The chain combines TRBV11-1 with TRBJ2-4; TRBD2 matches 8 bases. Germline lookup yields CDR1 SGHAT and CDR2 FQDESV (reference sequence). The CDR3 is 17 amino acids.

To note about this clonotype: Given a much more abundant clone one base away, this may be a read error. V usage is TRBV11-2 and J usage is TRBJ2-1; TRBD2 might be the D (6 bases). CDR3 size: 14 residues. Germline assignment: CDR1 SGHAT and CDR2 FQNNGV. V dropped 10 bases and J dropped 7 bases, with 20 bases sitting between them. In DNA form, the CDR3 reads TGTGCCAACAGTTCAGCGGGCCCTGGGAATGAGCAGTTCTTC. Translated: CANSSAGPGNEQFF. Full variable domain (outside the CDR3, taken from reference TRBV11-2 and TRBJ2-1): EAGVAQSPRYKIIEKRQSVAFWCNPISGHATLYWYQQILGQGPKLLIQFQNNGVVDDSQLPKDRFSAERLKGVDSTLKIQPAKLEDSAVYLCANSSAGPGNEQFFGPGTRLTVL.

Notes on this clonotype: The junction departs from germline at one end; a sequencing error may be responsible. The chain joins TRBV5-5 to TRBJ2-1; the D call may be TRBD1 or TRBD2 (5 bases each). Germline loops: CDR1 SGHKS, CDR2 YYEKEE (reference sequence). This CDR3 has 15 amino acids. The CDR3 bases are TGTGCCAGCAGCTTGGCTCCGGGACGGTATAATGAGCGGTTCTTC. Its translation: CASSLAPGRYNERFF.

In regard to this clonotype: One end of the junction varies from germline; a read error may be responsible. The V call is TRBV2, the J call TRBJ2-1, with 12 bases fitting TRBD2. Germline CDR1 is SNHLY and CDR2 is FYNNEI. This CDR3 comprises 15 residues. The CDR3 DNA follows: TGTGTCAGCAATGATACGGCTAGCGGGAGGGGTGAGCAGTTCTTC. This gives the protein CVSNDTASGRGEQFF.